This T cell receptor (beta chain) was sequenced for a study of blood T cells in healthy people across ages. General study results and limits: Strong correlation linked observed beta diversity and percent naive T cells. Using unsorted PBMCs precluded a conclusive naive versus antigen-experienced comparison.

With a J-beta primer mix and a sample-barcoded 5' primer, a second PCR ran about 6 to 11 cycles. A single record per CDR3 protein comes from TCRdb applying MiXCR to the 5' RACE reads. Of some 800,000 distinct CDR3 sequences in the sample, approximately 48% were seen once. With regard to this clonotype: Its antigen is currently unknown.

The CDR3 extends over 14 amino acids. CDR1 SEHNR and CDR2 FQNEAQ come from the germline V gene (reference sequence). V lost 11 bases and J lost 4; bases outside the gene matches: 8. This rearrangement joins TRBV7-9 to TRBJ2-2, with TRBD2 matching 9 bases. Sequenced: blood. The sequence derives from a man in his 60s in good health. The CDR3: CAAGGGAVTGELFF. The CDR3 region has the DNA TGTGCCGCCGGCGGGGGGGCCGTCACCGGGGAGCTGTTTTTT.